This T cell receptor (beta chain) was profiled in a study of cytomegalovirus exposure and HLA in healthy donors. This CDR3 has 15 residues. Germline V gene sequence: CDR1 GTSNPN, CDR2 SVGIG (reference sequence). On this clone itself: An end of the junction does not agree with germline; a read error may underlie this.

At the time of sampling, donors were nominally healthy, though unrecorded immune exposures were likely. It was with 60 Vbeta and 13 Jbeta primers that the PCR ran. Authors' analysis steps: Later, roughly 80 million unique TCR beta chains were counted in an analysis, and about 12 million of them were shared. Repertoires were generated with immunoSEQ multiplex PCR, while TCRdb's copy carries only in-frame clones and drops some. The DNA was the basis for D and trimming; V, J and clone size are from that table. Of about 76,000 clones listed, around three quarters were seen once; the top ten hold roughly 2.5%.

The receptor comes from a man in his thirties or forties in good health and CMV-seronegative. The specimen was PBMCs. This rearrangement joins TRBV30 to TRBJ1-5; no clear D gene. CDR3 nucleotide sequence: TGTCCCTGGACCCCCGGGAGGAGTAGCAATCAGCCCCAGCATTTT. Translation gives CPWTPGRSSNQPQHF. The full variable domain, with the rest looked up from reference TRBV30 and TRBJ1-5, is SQTIHQWPATLVQPVGSPLSLECTVEGTSNPNLYWYRQAAGRGLQLLFYSVGIGQISSEVPQNLSASRPQDRQFILSSKKLLLSDSGFYLCPWTPGRSSNQPQHFGDGTRLSIL.